The clone carrying this T cell receptor (beta chain) was detected once. Its antigen is still unknown. Germline V gives CDR1 MNHEY, CDR2 SVGEGT. V lost 6 bases, J lost 2 bases, and 8 bases lay in between. This CDR3 region has 12 residues. This sample was included in a study of T cell responses to AZD1222 COVID-19 vaccine. Study-wide points: There were vaccine-associated CD4 TCRs across spike, dominant at 160-218 and 743-854. It was only a handful of AZD1222 recipients who were seropositive at baseline.

Assay used: immunoSEQ multiplex PCR; TCRdb lists only in-frame clones, some missing. The sample includes roughly 86,000 clones, 85% of them seen just once. This receptor was obtained from an adult who received the AZD1222 COVID-19 vaccine. Here the sequenced sample was peripheral blood, taken 28 days after the second AZD1222 dose. The J gene is TRBJ2-7, the V gene TRBV6-2 or TRBV6-3, with no clear D. CDR3 DNA sequence: TGTGCCAGCAGCCGACTTGCCTACGAGCAGTACTTC. Encoded protein: CASSRLAYEQYF.